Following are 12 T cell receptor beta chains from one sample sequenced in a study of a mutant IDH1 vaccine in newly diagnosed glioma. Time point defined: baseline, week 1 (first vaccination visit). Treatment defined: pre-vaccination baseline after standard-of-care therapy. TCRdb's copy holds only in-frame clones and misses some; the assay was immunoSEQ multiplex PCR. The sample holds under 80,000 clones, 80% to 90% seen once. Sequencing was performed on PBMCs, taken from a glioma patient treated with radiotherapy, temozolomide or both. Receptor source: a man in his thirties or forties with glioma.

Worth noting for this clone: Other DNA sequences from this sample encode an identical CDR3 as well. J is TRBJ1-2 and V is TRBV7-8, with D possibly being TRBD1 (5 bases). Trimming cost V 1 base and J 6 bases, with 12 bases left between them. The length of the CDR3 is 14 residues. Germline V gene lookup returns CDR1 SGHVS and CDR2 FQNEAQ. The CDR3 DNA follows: TGTGCCAGCAGCTTAGTTGCAGGGATGGATGGCTACACCTTC. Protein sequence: CASSLVAGMDGYTF.

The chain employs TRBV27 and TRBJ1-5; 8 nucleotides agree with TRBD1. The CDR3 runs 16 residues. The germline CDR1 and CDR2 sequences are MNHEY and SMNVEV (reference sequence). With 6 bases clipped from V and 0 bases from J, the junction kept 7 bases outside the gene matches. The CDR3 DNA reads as TGTGCCAGCAGACCGGGACAGGTCTATAGCAATCAGCCCCAGCATTTT. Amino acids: CASRPGQVYSNQPQHF.

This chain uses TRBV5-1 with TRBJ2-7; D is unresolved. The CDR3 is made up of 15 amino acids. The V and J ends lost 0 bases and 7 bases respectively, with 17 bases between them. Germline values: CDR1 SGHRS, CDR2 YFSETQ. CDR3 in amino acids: CASSLGAGTIPEQYF. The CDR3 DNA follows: TGCGCCAGCAGCTTGGGCGCAGGCACCATCCCGGAGCAGTACTTC.

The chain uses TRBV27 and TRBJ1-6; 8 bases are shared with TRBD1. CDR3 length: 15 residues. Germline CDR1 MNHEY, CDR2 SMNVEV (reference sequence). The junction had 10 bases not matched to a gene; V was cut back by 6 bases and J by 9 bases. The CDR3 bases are TGTGCCAGCAGCGACCCGACAGGGGCTAGTTCACCCCTCCACTTT. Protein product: CASSDPTGASSPLHF.

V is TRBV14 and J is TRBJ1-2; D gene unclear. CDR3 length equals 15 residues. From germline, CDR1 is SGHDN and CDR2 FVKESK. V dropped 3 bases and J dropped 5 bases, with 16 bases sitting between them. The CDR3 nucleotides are TGTGCCAGCAGCCAGGCCTCGGGAGGGCTTTATGGCTACACCTTC. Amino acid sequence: CASSQASGGLYGYTF.

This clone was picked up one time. The DNA for the CDR3 is TGTGCCAGCAGTTACGAGGTTTCATCAGATACGCAGTATTTT. Protein product: CASSYEVSSDTQYF. The chain has TRBV6-5 and TRBJ2-3; D call uncertain. Trimming cost V 2 bases and J 4 bases, with 10 bases left between them. The CDR3 totals 14 residues. Germline V lookup: CDR1 MNHEY, CDR2 SVGAGI.

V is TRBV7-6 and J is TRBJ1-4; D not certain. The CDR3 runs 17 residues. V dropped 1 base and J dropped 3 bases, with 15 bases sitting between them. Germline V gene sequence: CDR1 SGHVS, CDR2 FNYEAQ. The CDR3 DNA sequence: TGTGCCAGCAGCTTAGACGGTGAAGTGCTAGCTAATGAAAAACTGTTTTTT. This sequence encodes CASSLDGEVLANEKLFF.

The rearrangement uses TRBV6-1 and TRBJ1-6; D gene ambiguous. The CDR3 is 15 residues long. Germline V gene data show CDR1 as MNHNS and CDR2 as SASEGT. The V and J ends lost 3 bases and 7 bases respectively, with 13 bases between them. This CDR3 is CASSDGEVLNSPLHF. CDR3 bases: TGTGCCAGCAGTGACGGGGAGGTTCTGAATTCACCCCTCCACTTT.

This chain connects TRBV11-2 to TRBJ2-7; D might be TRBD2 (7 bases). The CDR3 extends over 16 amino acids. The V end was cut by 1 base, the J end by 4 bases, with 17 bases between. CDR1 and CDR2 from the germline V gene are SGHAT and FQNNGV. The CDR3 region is CASSLAGPGGTYEQYF. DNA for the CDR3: TGTGCCAGCAGCTTAGCCGGACCGGGGGGCACGTACGAGCAGTACTTC.

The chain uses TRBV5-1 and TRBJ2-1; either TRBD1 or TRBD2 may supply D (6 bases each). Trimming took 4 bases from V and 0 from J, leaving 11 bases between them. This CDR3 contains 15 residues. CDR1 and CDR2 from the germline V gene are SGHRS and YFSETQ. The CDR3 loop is CASSVGGSSYNEQFF. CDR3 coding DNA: TGCGCCAGCAGCGTCGGGGGCAGCTCCTACAATGAGCAGTTCTTC.

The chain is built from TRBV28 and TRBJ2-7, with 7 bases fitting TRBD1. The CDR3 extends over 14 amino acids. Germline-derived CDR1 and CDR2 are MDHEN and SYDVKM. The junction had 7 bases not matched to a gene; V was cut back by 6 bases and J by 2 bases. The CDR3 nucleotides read TGTGCCAGCAGATCCGACAGGGACCCCTACGAGCAGTACTTC. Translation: CASRSDRDPYEQYF.

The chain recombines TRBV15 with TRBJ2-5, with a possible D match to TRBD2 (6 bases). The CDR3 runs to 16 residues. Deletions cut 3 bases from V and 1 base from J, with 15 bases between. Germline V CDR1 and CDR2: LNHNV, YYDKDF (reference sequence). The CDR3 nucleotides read TGTGCCACCAGCAGGGGCCGGGACTTCACCCAAGAGACCCAGTACTTC. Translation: CATSRGRDFTQETQYF.